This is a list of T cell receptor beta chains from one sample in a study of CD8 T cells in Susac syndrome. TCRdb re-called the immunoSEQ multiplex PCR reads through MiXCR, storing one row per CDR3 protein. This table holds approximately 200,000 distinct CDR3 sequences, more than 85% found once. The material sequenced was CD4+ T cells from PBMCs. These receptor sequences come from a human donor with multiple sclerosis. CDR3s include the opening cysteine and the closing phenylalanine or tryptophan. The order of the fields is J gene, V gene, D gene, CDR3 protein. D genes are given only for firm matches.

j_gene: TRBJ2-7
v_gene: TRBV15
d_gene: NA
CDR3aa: CATSRGDGYEQYF

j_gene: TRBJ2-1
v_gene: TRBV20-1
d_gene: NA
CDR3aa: CSAREQGSISYNEQFF

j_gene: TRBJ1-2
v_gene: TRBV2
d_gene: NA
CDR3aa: CASSVTGTRLPNYGYTF

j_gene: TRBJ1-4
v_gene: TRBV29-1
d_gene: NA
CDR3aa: CSVDKGTTNEKLFF

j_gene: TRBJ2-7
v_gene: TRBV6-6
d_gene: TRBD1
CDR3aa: CASSPSRTGDEQYF

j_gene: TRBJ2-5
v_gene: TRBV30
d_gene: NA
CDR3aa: CAWSVPETQYF

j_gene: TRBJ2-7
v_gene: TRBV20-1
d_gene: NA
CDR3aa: CSARDWAGDYEQYF

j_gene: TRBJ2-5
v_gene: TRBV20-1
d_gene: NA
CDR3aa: CSAQVAWETQYF

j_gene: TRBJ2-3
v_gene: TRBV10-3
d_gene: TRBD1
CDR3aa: CAISDTGALSYTDTQYF

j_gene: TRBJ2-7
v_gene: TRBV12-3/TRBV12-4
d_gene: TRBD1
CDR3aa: CASSIGQAPSYEQYF

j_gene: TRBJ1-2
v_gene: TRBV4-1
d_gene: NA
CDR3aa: CASSQDRVHTF

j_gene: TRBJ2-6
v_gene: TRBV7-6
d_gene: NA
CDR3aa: CASSSGASGANVLTF

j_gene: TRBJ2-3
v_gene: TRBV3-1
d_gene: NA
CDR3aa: CASSQESLGPRHINTQYF

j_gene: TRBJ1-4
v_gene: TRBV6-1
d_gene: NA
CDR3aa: CASRVGQTLGGEKLFF

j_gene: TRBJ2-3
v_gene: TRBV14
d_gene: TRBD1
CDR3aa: CASSQGGQGASDTQYF

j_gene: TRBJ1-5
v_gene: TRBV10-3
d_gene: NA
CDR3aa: CAINDDLDQPQHF

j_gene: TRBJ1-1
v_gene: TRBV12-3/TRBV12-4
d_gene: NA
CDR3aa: CASSAFNTEAFF

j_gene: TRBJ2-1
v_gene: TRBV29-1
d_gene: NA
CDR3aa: CSAGTNEQFF

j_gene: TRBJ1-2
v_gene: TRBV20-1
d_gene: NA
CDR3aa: CSAAWGAGGYTF

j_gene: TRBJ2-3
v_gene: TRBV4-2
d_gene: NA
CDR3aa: CASSQATSTDTQYF

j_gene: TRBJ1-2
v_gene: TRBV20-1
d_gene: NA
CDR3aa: CSASTPGGYTF

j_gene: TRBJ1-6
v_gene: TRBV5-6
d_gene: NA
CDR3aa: CASSLAELLTPLHF

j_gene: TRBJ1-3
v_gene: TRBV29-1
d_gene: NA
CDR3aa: CSVGMRGNTIYF

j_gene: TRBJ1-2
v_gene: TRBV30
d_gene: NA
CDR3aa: CAWRAQGYRGYTF

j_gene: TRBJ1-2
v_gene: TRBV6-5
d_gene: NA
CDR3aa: CASSPPDRAGYTF

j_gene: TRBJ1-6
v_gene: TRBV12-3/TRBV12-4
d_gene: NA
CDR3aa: CASSFPNTPLHF

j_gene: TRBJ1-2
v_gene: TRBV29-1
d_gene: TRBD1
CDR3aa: CSVEKGTQGVYGYTF

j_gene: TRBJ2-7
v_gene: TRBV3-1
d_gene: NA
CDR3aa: CASSQDLLGEQYF

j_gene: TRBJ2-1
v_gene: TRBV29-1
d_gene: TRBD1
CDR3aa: CSAKTGDEQFF

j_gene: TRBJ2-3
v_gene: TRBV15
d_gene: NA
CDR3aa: CATSRDPAGVGDTQYF